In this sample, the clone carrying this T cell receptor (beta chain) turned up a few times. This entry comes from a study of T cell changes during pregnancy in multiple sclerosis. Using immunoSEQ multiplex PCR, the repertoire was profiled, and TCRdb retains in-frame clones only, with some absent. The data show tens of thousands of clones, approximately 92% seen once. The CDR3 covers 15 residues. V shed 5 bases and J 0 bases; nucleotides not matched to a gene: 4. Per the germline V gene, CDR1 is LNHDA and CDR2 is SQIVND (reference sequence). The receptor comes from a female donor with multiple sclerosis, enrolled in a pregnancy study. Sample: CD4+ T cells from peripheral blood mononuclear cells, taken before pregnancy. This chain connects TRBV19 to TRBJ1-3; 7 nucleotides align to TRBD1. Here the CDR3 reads CASSPGQVSGNTIYF. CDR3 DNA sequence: TGTGCCAGTAGTCCAGGACAGGTCTCTGGAAACACCATATATTTT.